Reported below is one T cell receptor (beta chain). This sample was included in a study of T cells in Graves' hyperthyroidism and ophthalmopathy. Diagnosis of hyperthyroidism was new in patients aged 18 to 65, and its duration was under 2 months. Lactation, pregnancy, other autoimmune disease or uncontrolled infection excluded patients. TCR beta CDR3 regions were amplified from RNA. Researchers ran a first-round RT-PCR on the TCR CDR3 using the HTBI primer set. One entry per CDR3 protein, called by TCRdb with MiXCR from the multiplex PCR reads. Of 700,000 to 950,000 distinct CDR3 sequences listed, 35% are singletons. Trimming stripped 6 bases from V and 2 bases from J, with 11 bases between. Germline assignment: CDR1 MNHNS and CDR2 SASEGT. The CDR3 contains 13 residues.

The chain uses TRBV6-1 and TRBJ2-7; no clear D. The TCR originated in a woman aged 40 to 50 with Graves' hyperthyroidism. Sequences were obtained from blood. The CDR3 spells CASRLGFTYEQYF. The CDR3 DNA is TGTGCCAGCAGGTTGGGGTTTACCTACGAGCAGTACTTC.